Listed here is a single TCR beta chain. Ages ranged from roughly 18 to 95 years, with residence in approximately 25 US areas. These data are taken from a study of blood T cell repertoires in COVID-19. Trimming took off 3 bases at V and 0 bases at J, with 15 bases between the two ends. The V gene's germline CDR1 is MRHNA and CDR2 SNTAGT. The CDR3 has 17 amino acids. Only in-frame clones appear in the TCRdb table, and some are missing; sequencing was by immunoSEQ multiplex PCR. The data contain about 250,000 clones, over 75% of them singletons. The chain joins TRBV6-4 to TRBJ1-5, with D possibly matching TRBD1 (6 bases). This clonotype originated in a woman in her forties or fifties with acute COVID-19. Sequences were obtained from PBMCs or T cells enriched from blood (not recorded which). This chain's CDR3 is CASSERTESSSNQPQHF. CDR3 nucleotides: TGTGCCAGCAGTGAACGGACAGAAAGCTCTAGCAATCAGCCCCAGCATTTT.